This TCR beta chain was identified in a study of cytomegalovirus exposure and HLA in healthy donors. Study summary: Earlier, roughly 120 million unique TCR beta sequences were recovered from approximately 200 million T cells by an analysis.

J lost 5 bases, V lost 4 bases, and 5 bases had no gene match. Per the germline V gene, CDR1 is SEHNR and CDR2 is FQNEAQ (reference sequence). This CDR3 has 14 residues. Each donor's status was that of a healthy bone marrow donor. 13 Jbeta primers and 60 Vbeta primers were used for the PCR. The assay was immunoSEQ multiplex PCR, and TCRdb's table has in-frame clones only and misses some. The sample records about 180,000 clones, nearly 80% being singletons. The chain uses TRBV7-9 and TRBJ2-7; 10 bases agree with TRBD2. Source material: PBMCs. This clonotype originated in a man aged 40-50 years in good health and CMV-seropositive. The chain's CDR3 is CASSSSGSIHEQYF. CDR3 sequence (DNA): TGTGCCAGCAGCTCTAGCGGGAGTATCCACGAGCAGTACTTC. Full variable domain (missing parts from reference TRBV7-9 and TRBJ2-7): DTGVSQNPRHKITKRGQNVTFRCDPISEHNRLYWYRQTLGQGPEFLTYFQNEAQLEKSRLLSDRFSAERPKGSFSTLEIQRTEQGDSAMYLCASSSSGSIHEQYFGPGTRLTVT.